This TCR beta chain was sequenced for a study of blood T cell repertoires in COVID-19. Study-level background: Sites across the United States, Italy and Spain contributed samples from acute and convalescent COVID-19. The cDNA or gDNA used as material had been derived from T cells, B-cell-depleted T cells, or PBMCs.

Per the original data handling: Counts of nucleated cells, estimated from reference gene primer amplification, were obtained. Profiling relied on immunoSEQ multiplex PCR, and the TCRdb table lists in-frame clones only, not all of them. V, J and clone size are those of that table, while D and trimming were read from the DNA. The sample lists 100,000 to 150,000 clones; about 79% were seen once. J lost 6 bases, V lost 0 bases, and 11 bases had no gene match. The CDR3 spans 16 residues. From germline, CDR1 is SGHDN and CDR2 FVKESK. The chain joins TRBV14 to TRBJ2-7, with 7 bases that match TRBD1. This receptor was obtained from a woman aged 45-59 years with acute or convalescent COVID-19. Sequencing was carried out using peripheral blood. This CDR3 is CASSQDLGTGEAEQYF. The CDR3 region has the DNA TGTGCCAGCAGCCAAGATCTTGGAACAGGGGAAGCCGAGCAGTACTTC.